One and the same sample provided the 31 T cell receptor beta chains below, sequenced in a study of control samples from healthy donors and cancer patients (dated by TCRdb to 2018 to 2020). Library creation used the immunoSEQ multiplex PCR assay. This is the immuneACCESS table as TCRdb keeps it, with only in-frame sequences that have V and J called. A part of the clones is gone; compared with another copy, unresolved V genes explain less than half, and the rest is unexplained. The sample contains 150,000 or so clones, roughly 94% of them found a single time. Approximately 15% of the sample lies in the top ten. The material sequenced was PBMCs. Receptors originate from a man in his sixties with colorectal cancer.

This clone was recorded only once. This rearrangement joins TRBV7-2 to TRBJ2-3, with TRBD2 as a possible D gene (5 bases). CDR1 and CDR2 from the germline V gene are SGHTA and FQGNSA. The length of the CDR3 is 15 residues. V lost 4 bases and J lost 0, with 11 bases in between. The CDR3 nucleotides are TGTGCCAGCAGCTGGGTGAGCGGTAGCACAGATACGCAGTATTTT. This translates into CASSWVSGSTDTQYF.

The chain couples TRBV5-5 to TRBJ1-5; TRBD1 is a possible D gene (6 bases). Germline loops: CDR1 SGHKS, CDR2 YYEKEE (reference sequence). Trimming stripped 0 bases from V and 1 base from J, with 20 bases between. This CDR3 spans 19 amino acids. In nucleotides, the CDR3 is TGTGCCAGCAGCTTGGCCGCCCAACCCAGGGGTATAAGCAATCAGCCCCAGCATTTT. Translated, it gives CASSLAAQPRGISNQPQHF.

CDR3 amino acids: CASSLEGQGAGGYTF. The CDR3 DNA reads TGCGCCAGCAGCTTGGAAGGACAGGGGGCTGGAGGCTACACCTTC. The chain employs TRBV5-1 and TRBJ1-2, with 11 bases that match TRBD1. The CDR3 runs to 15 residues. J gave up 8 bases and V 0 bases, and 6 bases lay outside the gene matches. CDR1 and CDR2 (germline): SGHRS, YFSETQ.

This chain connects TRBV7-9 to TRBJ2-5; the match to TRBD2 covers 8 bases. V shed 3 bases and J 5 bases; nucleotides not matched to a gene: 8. The CDR3 consists of 15 residues. The germline V gene encodes CDR1 SEHNR and CDR2 FQNEAQ (reference sequence). Written as DNA, the CDR3 is TGTGCCAGCAGCTTCCTTAGCGGGGCTGATGAGACCCAGTACTTC. Its translation is CASSFLSGADETQYF.

The V and J genes are TRBV11-2 and TRBJ2-3; 8 bases agree with TRBD2. Germline CDR1 and CDR2: SGHAT and FQNNGV. After removal of 2 bases from V and 2 bases from J, the junction contained 9 bases not matched to a gene. CDR3 length: 17 amino acids. CDR3 bases: TGTGCCAGCAGCTTAAGGGGAGCGGGGGATATCACAGATACGCAGTATTTT. Its protein is CASSLRGAGDITDTQYF. The full variable domain, in which reference TRBV11-2 and TRBJ2-3 provide the parts outside the CDR3, is EAGVAQSPRYKIIEKRQSVAFWCNPISGHATLYWYQQILGQGPKLLIQFQNNGVVDDSQLPKDRFSAERLKGVDSTLKIQPAKLEDSAVYLCASSLRGAGDITDTQYFGPGTRLTVL.

The J gene is TRBJ2-7, the V gene TRBV5-4; D remains ambiguous. In germline, CDR1 is SGHNT, CDR2 YYREEE (reference sequence). CDR3 length: 13 amino acids. The V gene lost 3 bases and the J gene lost 6 bases, with 13 bases spanning the gap. The CDR3 region is CASSSPRVGEQYF. The DNA for the CDR3 is TGTGCCAGCAGCTCACCACGGGTTGGCGAGCAGTACTTC.

This clone came up a few times. This rearrangement joins TRBV18 to TRBJ1-6; tentatively, D is TRBD1 (5 bases). The germline gives CDR1 KGHSH, CDR2 LQKENI. The V gene lost 3 bases and the J gene lost 5 bases, with 14 bases spanning the gap. The CDR3 extends over 16 amino acids. CDR3 amino acids: CASSPFGTSHNSPLHF. The CDR3 DNA is TGTGCCAGCTCACCGTTCGGGACTTCACATAATTCACCCCTCCACTTT.

The chain is built from TRBV4-3 and TRBJ1-4; D is ambiguous. The V gene's germline CDR1 is LGHNA and CDR2 YSLEER. Deletions cut 4 bases from V and 3 bases from J, with 12 bases between. This CDR3 has 15 residues. The CDR3 DNA reads TGCGCCAGCAGCCCCTCGGCCATCGCTAATGAAAAACTGTTTTTT. Residues: CASSPSAIANEKLFF.

This chain joins TRBV7-2 and TRBJ2-2; TRBD1 matches 7 bases. Germline V lookup: CDR1 SGHTA, CDR2 FQGNSA. CDR3 length: 15 amino acids. The J segment lost 8 bases and the V segment lost 0 bases, leaving 6 bases of the junction unmatched. The CDR3 sequence is CASSLAGQGVGELFF. The CDR3 coding sequence is TGTGCCAGCAGCTTAGCGGGTCAGGGGGTAGGGGAGCTGTTTTTT.

The CDR3 coding sequence is TGCGCCAGCAGCGGACCGGGGGCCTCATACCAAGAGACCCAGTACTTC. Amino acid sequence: CASSGPGASYQETQYF. The gene calls are TRBV5-1 and TRBJ2-5; the D call may be TRBD1 or TRBD2 (6 bases each). Trimming removed 4 bases at V and 0 bases at J, with 16 bases between. The CDR3 consists of 16 residues. Per germline, CDR1 SGHRS and CDR2 YFSETQ.

V and J are TRBV21-1 and TRBJ2-3. TRBV21-1 is tagged as a pseudogene. The CDR3 spans 15 residues. CDR3 sequence: CASSKGWASTDTQYF. As DNA, the CDR3 is TGTGCCAGCAGCAAGGGATGGGCTAGCACAGATACGCAGTATTTT.

The J gene is TRBJ1-6, the V gene TRBV28; D call uncertain. Deletions cut 2 bases from V and 5 bases from J, with 7 bases between. Germline values: CDR1 MDHEN, CDR2 SYDVKM. CDR3 length: 14 amino acids. The DNA of the CDR3 is TGTGCCAGCAGTTTAGGCGGGCATAATTCACCCCTCCACTTT. Its protein product is CASSLGGHNSPLHF.

V gene TRBV19 combines with J gene TRBJ2-3, with D possibly being TRBD1 or TRBD2 (5 bases each). The V and J ends lost 5 bases and 3 bases respectively, with 12 bases between them. The V gene's germline CDR1 is LNHDA and CDR2 SQIVND (reference sequence). There are 14 residues in the CDR3. In DNA, the CDR3 is TGTGCCAGTAGTCCTGGTGAGGGGACAGATACGCAGTATTTT. This sequence encodes CASSPGEGTDTQYF.

V is TRBV25-1 and J is TRBJ1-5, with a possible D match to TRBD1 (5 bases). V was pared by 4 bases and J by 7 bases, with 17 bases between. Germline CDR1 reads MGHDK; CDR2 reads SYGVNS. This CDR3 is 15 amino acids long. CDR3 nucleotide sequence: TGTGCCAGCAGTGGGGCAAAGGGGTCAGGGCAGCCCCAGCATTTT. Translation: CASSGAKGSGQPQHF.

The gene calls are TRBV28 and TRBJ1-5, with 7 bases aligning to TRBD1. Germline assignment: CDR1 MDHEN and CDR2 SYDVKM. V lost 2 bases to trimming and J lost 4 bases; unmatched junction nucleotides: 5. This CDR3 is 15 amino acids long. CDR3 region: CASSLRDRSNQPQHF. CDR3 bases: TGTGCCAGCAGTTTACGGGACAGATCAAATCAGCCCCAGCATTTT.

The chain uses TRBV7-2 and TRBJ2-1; D call uncertain. The CDR3 consists of 15 residues. V was shortened by 5 bases and J by 0 bases, with 11 bases between the two germline ends. Germline lookup yields CDR1 SGHTA and CDR2 FQGNSA. CDR3 in amino acids: CASSLQFSSYNEQFF. The DNA for the CDR3 is TGTGCCAGCAGCCTCCAGTTTAGCTCCTACAATGAGCAGTTCTTC.

The chain recombines TRBV7-8 with TRBJ2-5; TRBD2 is a possible D gene (5 bases). Germline values: CDR1 SGHVS, CDR2 FQNEAQ. The CDR3 is 14 residues long. The ends were cut back, 4 bases at V and 5 bases at J, with 14 bases in the middle. The CDR3 loop reads CASSSEDPAETQYF. CDR3 bases: TGTGCCAGCAGCTCGGAGGACCCGGCGGAGACCCAGTACTTC.

The J gene is TRBJ2-1, the V gene TRBV4-3, with D possibly matching TRBD1 (6 bases). From germline, CDR1 is LGHNA and CDR2 YSLEER. The CDR3 covers 15 residues. V was trimmed by 0 bases and J by 3 bases, leaving 9 bases between them. CDR3 nucleotide sequence: TGCGCCAGCAGCCAAGATGGGGGCGTCTACAATGAGCAGTTCTTC. This translates into CASSQDGGVYNEQFF.

The chain joins TRBV12-3 or TRBV12-4 to TRBJ2-7, with no clear D. V was shortened by 8 bases and J by 4 bases, with 9 bases between the two germline ends. This CDR3 spans 11 amino acids. CDR3: CASSRRYEQYF. CDR3 in DNA: TGTGCCAGCTCCAGGCGGTACGAGCAGTACTTC.

This chain links TRBV6-2 or TRBV6-3 with TRBJ1-2; D is unresolved. V was pared by 2 bases and J by 3 bases, with 16 bases between. The germline V gene encodes CDR1 MNHEY and CDR2 SVGEGT. CDR3 length: 16 amino acids. The CDR3 sequence: CASSYSLLNPHYGYTF. The CDR3 DNA follows: TGTGCCAGCAGTTACAGCTTATTGAACCCCCACTATGGCTACACCTTC.

This rearrangement joins TRBV25-1 to TRBJ1-1; D is possibly TRBD1 (5 bases). The germline CDR1 and CDR2 sequences are MGHDK and SYGVNS. The V gene lost 3 bases and the J gene lost 5 bases, with 10 bases spanning the gap. The CDR3 is made up of 13 amino acids. Here the CDR3 DNA reads TGTGCCAGCAGTGATTGGGGGGAAACTGAAGCTTTCTTT. This encodes CASSDWGETEAFF.

The rearrangement joins TRBV7-9 to TRBJ2-7; D not resolved. V was clipped by 1 base and J by 7 bases, with 5 bases between them. The germline CDR1 and CDR2 sequences are SEHNR and FQNEAQ (reference sequence). The CDR3 contains 11 residues. CDR3 sequence (DNA): TGTGCCAGCAGCTTAGTACAGGAGCAGTACTTC. It specifies CASSLVQEQYF.

This rearrangement joins TRBV11-3 to TRBJ2-7; D possibly uses TRBD1 or TRBD2 (5 bases each). V was shortened by 3 bases and J by 0 bases, with 12 bases between the two germline ends. CDR3 length: 15 residues. Germline V gene data show CDR1 as SGHNT and CDR2 as YENEEA. CDR3: CASSFGAGSSYEQYF. The CDR3 region has the DNA TGTGCCAGCAGCTTTGGGGCTGGGAGCTCCTACGAGCAGTACTTC.

In this sample, this clone turned up once. The chain combines TRBV6-6 with TRBJ1-5; D gene ambiguous. CDR3 length: 14 residues. The V gene's germline CDR1 is MNHNY and CDR2 SVGAGI (reference sequence). V was shortened by 4 bases and J by 5 bases, with 12 bases between the two germline ends. The CDR3 here is CASSSPYQDQPQHF. Here the CDR3 DNA reads TGTGCCAGCAGTTCCCCGTACCAGGATCAGCCCCAGCATTTT.

CDR3 amino acids: CASSRDSGPYGYTF. The CDR3, as DNA: TGTGCCAGCAGCCGGGACAGCGGCCCCTATGGCTACACCTTC. The chain has TRBV5-4 and TRBJ1-2, with 7 bases lining up with TRBD1. Trimming at V came to 4 bases and at J to 4 bases, leaving 7 bases not matched to a gene. The CDR3 sequence is 14 residues long. Germline-derived CDR1 and CDR2 are SGHNT and YYREEE (reference sequence).

V and J are TRBV5-1 and TRBJ2-7; D tentatively reads TRBD1 or TRBD2 (5 bases each). The CDR3 has 13 residues. CDR1 and CDR2 (germline): SGHRS, YFSETQ. Trimming removed 0 bases from V and 6 bases from J, with 10 bases in between. CDR3 loop: CASSLGWDLEQYF. Here the CDR3 DNA reads TGCGCCAGCAGCTTGGGCTGGGACCTCGAGCAGTACTTC.

The V gene is TRBV18, the J gene TRBJ2-1; TRBD1 agrees at 7 bases. The CDR3 has 14 amino acids. Germline lookup yields CDR1 KGHSH and CDR2 LQKENI. With 3 bases clipped from V and 15 bases from J, the junction kept 14 bases outside the gene matches. In nucleotides, the CDR3 is TGTGCCAGCTCACCCCCGGGACAGCCGATGTCACCGTTCTTC. Translation gives CASSPPGQPMSPFF.

A few counts support this clone. This rearrangement joins TRBV10-3 to TRBJ1-1; D remains unclear. This CDR3 has 13 amino acids. Germline assignment: CDR1 ENHRY and CDR2 SYGVKD. Trimming cost V 10 bases and J 3 bases, with 15 bases left between them. The CDR3 protein is CATEGSGDTEAFF. In DNA form, the CDR3 reads TGTGCCACTGAAGGAAGTGGGGACACTGAAGCTTTCTTT.

The CDR3 loop is CASSLAEVEGTESSGANVLTF. Here the CDR3 DNA reads TGCGCCAGCAGCTTGGCCGAGGTAGAAGGGACAGAGAGCTCTGGGGCCAACGTCCTGACTTTC. The gene calls are TRBV5-1 and TRBJ2-6; 7 positions agree with TRBD1. Trimming took 0 bases from V and 0 from J; bases not matched to a gene: 15. CDR3 size: 21 residues. In germline, CDR1 is SGHRS, CDR2 YFSETQ.

Only a few counts were recorded for this clone. The gene calls are TRBV7-9 and TRBJ1-1; D ambiguous. The germline gives CDR1 SEHNR, CDR2 FQNEAQ (reference sequence). There are 12 residues in the CDR3. The V end lost 1 base, the J end lost 4 bases, and 4 bases lay between the germline ends. CDR3 protein: CASSLGSTEAFF. The CDR3, as DNA: TGTGCCAGCAGCTTAGGGAGCACTGAAGCTTTCTTT.

The genes are TRBV6-5 and TRBJ1-2; a weak D match, TRBD1 (5 bases). V was clipped by 7 bases and J by 4 bases, with 19 bases between them. The V gene's germline CDR1 is MNHEY and CDR2 SVGAGI. The CDR3 contains 15 residues. The CDR3, as DNA: TGTGCCAGCATCACAGGAGCGAAAAGCGTCTATGGCTACACCTTC. Encoded protein: CASITGAKSVYGYTF.